This T cell receptor beta chain is from a study of cytomegalovirus exposure and HLA in healthy donors. Study context: Within an early data release were roughly 90 million unique TCRs drawn from HLA-typed donors.

To note about this clone: Its matching antigen is unknown.

Trimming took 8 bases from V and 3 from J; bases not matched to a gene: 12. The CDR3 is 16 residues long. Germline V gives CDR1 LNHDA, CDR2 SQIVND (reference sequence). PCR amplification relied on 60 Vbeta primers (plus 13 Jbeta primers). The table came from immunoSEQ multiplex PCR; TCRdb's copy has only in-frame clones and leaves some out. The data contain some 150,000 clones, around 82% of them seen just once; the ten biggest clones take up approximately 1.5%. Study outcomes and limitations: In the analysis, some V segments, TRBV6-2 and TRBV6-3 included, were excluded as indistinguishable.

What was sequenced was PBMCs. This chain uses TRBV19 with TRBJ2-1, with 8 bases matching TRBD1. This receptor was identified in a male donor in good health and CMV-seronegative. CDR3 bases: TGTGCCAGTCTATCGCGACAGGGGCCGGACTACAATGAGCAGTTCTTC. This gives the protein CASLSRQGPDYNEQFF.